One sample yielded the 8 T cell receptor beta chains listed below, sequenced in a study of Tregs in tolerant kidney transplant recipients. The data were produced by immunoSEQ multiplex PCR, yet TCRdb's version contains in-frame clones alone and is incomplete. The repertoire holds about 88,000 clones, 90% to 95% seen once, with roughly 4.3% in the top ten. Sequenced: CD8+ T cells from blood. These receptors all stem from a human donor in good health.

The J gene is TRBJ2-7, the V gene TRBV6-5, with TRBD2 identical over 8 bases. This CDR3 comprises 14 residues. With 8 bases clipped from V and 4 bases from J, the junction kept 10 bases outside the gene matches. Germline V gene data show CDR1 as MNHEY and CDR2 as SVGAGI. This CDR3 reads CASRIREGLYEQYF. The CDR3 DNA sequence: TGTGCCAGCCGAATTCGGGAGGGGTTGTACGAGCAGTACTTC.

V gene TRBV21-1 combines with J gene TRBJ1-6; the DNA was not compared with TRBD1, the D call given in the table. TRBV21-1 is listed as a pseudogene. This CDR3 contains 16 residues. The CDR3 sequence: CASSERSSTGCSPLHF. The CDR3 DNA follows: TGTGCCAGCAGCGAAAGATCGTCGACAGGGTGCTCACCCCTCCACTTT.

This chain uses TRBV5-1 with TRBJ2-3; D unclear. CDR1 SGHRS and CDR2 YFSETQ come from the germline V gene. CDR3 length: 18 amino acids. Trimming removed 0 bases from V and 4 bases from J, with 21 bases in between. CDR3 sequence: CASSLVSGHPLSADTQYF. The CDR3 DNA reads TGCGCCAGCAGCTTGGTTTCTGGGCATCCCCTATCGGCAGATACGCAGTATTTT.

A remark on this clone: One junction end does not reproduce the germline sequence, and a read error may be involved. J is TRBJ1-5 and V is TRBV7-8; 7 positions match TRBD1. Germline V gene data show CDR1 as SGHVS and CDR2 as FQNEAQ. CDR3 length: 15 amino acids. Here the CDR3 DNA reads TGTGCCAGCAGCTTGTGGACAGGTAGCGATCAGCCCCAGCATTTT. Its translation is CASSLWTGSDQPQHF.

This sequence joins TRBV27 and TRBJ2-7, with D perhaps assigned TRBD1 or TRBD2 (5 bases each). V was pared by 3 bases and J by 4 bases, with 10 bases between. CDR3 length: 13 amino acids. In germline, CDR1 is MNHEY, CDR2 SMNVEV (reference sequence). The CDR3 loop is CASSFSEGYEQYF. The CDR3 DNA reads as TGTGCCAGCAGTTTTTCCGAGGGGTACGAGCAGTACTTC.

The chain joins TRBV13 to TRBJ2-7; TRBD1 agrees at 8 bases. Germline CDR1 PRHDT, CDR2 FYEKMQ (reference sequence). Trimming at V came to 4 bases and at J to 0 bases, leaving 2 bases not matched to a gene. The CDR3 is made up of 14 amino acids. The CDR3 nucleotides are TGTGCCAGCAGCTCGGGACAGGCCTCCTACGAGCAGTACTTC. It translates to CASSSGQASYEQYF.

This chain links TRBV7-9 with TRBJ1-5, with unresolved D. V lost 0 bases, J lost 2 bases, and 11 bases lay in between. Germline loops: CDR1 SEHNR, CDR2 FQNEAQ (reference sequence). The CDR3 sequence is 16 residues long. The CDR3 nucleotides read TGTGCCAGCAGCTTAGCTCAAACTTATGGCAATCAGCCCCAGCATTTT. This gives the protein CASSLAQTYGNQPQHF.

The CDR3 nucleotides read TGCGCCAGCAGTGATACCGCGAGGCCTAACTATGGCTACACCTTC. As protein: CASSDTARPNYGYTF. The V call is TRBV10-2, the J call TRBJ1-2; D unresolved. This CDR3 comprises 15 residues. Germline V CDR1 and CDR2: WSHSY, SAAADI. The V gene lost 3 bases and the J gene lost 0 bases, with 11 bases spanning the gap.